The 2 T cell receptor beta chains given below trace back to one sample, sequenced in a study of blood T cells in healthy people across ages. Next came a second PCR, run for about 6 to 11 cycles, which used a sample-barcoded 5' primer along with a J-beta primer mix. TCRdb called the 5' RACE reads again in MiXCR, with one record for every CDR3 protein. Of about 640,000 distinct CDR3 sequences in the sample, 58% were seen once. The sequenced sample was blood. The source of these receptors is a man in his fifties or sixties in good health.

A few counts support this clonotype. The chain carries TRBV7-2 and TRBJ1-1; D unresolved. This CDR3 region has 14 residues. V lost 3 bases and J lost 4, with 12 bases in between. Per the germline V gene, CDR1 is SGHTA and CDR2 is FQGNSA. The chain's CDR3 is CASSFKGMVTEAFF. The DNA for the CDR3 is TGTGCCAGCAGCTTCAAGGGAATGGTCACTGAAGCTTTCTTT.

This chain links TRBV11-2 with TRBJ2-3; D is undetermined. The CDR3 covers 14 residues. Trimming cost V 3 bases and J 6 bases, with 13 bases left between them. Germline assignment: CDR1 SGHAT and CDR2 FQNNGV. In nucleotides, the CDR3 is TGTGCCAGCAGCTTTGCCCCCTCGCAGGATACGCAGTATTTT. This codes for CASSFAPSQDTQYF. Full variable domain (outside the CDR3, taken from reference TRBV11-2 and TRBJ2-3): EAGVAQSPRYKIIEKRQSVAFWCNPISGHATLYWYQQILGQGPKLLIQFQNNGVVDDSQLPKDRFSAERLKGVDSTLKIQPAKLEDSAVYLCASSFAPSQDTQYFGPGTRLTVL.